This TCR beta chain was sequenced for a study of OX40 agonist ivuxolimab in advanced cancers. Across the study: Ivuxolimab was administered intravenously to patients at 0.01 to 10 mg/kg every 2 weeks.

The count of this clone is one. Only in-frame clones appear in the TCRdb table, and some are missing; sequencing was by immunoSEQ multiplex PCR. The profile covers about 89,000 clones, with 70% to 90% appearing a single time and 0.25% to 0.3% taken by the ten largest. Per the germline V gene, CDR1 is MNHNY and CDR2 is SVGAGI (reference sequence). The CDR3 runs 16 residues. V lost 2 bases, J lost 2 bases, and 8 bases stayed unmatched. The TCR was taken from an adult with an advanced solid tumor such as melanoma, head and neck, liver or kidney cancer. Sequenced here: CD4+ or CD8+ T cells sorted from blood, sampled in a trial of the OX40 agonist ivuxolimab. The chain joins TRBV6-6 to TRBJ2-7; 8 bases agree with TRBD1. In DNA, the CDR3 is TGTGCCAGCAGTTACCCCAATCAGGGGGCCGCCTACGAGCAGTACTTC. This encodes CASSYPNQGAAYEQYF.